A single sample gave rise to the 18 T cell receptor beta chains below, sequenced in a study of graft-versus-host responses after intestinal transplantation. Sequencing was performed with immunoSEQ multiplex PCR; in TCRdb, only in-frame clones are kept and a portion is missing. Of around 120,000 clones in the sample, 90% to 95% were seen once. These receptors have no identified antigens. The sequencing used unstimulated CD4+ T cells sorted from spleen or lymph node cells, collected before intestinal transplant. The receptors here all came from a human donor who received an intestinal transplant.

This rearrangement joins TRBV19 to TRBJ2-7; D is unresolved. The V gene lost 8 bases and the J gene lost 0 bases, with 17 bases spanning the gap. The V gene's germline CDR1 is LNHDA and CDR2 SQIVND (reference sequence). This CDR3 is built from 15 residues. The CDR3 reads CASSITGVGSYEQYF. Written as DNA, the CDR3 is TGTGCCAGTTCTATCACTGGAGTTGGCTCCTACGAGCAGTACTTC.

The CDR3 region is CASSKGQGAADTQYF. CDR3 bases: TGTGCCAGCAGCAAGGGACAGGGGGCCGCAGATACGCAGTATTTT. The chain couples TRBV11-3 to TRBJ2-3; 12 nucleotides align to TRBD1. With 5 bases clipped from V and 4 bases from J, the junction kept 4 bases outside the gene matches. Germline V lookup: CDR1 SGHNT, CDR2 YENEEA. The CDR3 extends over 15 amino acids.

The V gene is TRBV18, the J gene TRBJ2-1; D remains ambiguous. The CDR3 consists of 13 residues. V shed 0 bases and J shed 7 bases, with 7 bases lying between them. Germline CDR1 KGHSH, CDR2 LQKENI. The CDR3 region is CASSPPSLNEQFF. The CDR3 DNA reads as TGTGCCAGCTCACCACCCAGTTTGAATGAGCAGTTCTTC.

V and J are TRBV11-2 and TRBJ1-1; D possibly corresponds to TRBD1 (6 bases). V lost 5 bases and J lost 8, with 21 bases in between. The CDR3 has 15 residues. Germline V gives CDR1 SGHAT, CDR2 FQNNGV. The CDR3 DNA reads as TGTGCCAGCAGCCCCCCGGGGGCCGCCGCTGGGGAAGCTTTCTTT. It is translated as CASSPPGAAAGEAFF.

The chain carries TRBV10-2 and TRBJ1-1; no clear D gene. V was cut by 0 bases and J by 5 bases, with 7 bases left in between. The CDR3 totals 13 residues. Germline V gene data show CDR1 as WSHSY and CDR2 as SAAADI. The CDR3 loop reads CASSESMGTEAFF. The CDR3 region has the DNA TGCGCCAGCAGTGAGTCGATGGGAACTGAAGCTTTCTTT.

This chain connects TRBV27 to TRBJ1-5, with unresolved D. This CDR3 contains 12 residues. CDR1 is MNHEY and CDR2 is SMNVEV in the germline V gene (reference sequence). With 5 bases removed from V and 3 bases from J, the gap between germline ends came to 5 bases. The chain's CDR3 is CASSPLNQPQHF. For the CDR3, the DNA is TGTGCCAGCAGTCCCCTCAATCAGCCCCAGCATTTT.

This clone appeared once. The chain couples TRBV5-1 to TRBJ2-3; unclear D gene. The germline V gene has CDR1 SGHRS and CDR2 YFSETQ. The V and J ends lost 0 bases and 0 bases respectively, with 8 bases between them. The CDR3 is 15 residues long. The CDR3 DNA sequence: TGCGCCAGCAGCTTGGGAGCCCCAAGCACAGATACGCAGTATTTT. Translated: CASSLGAPSTDTQYF.

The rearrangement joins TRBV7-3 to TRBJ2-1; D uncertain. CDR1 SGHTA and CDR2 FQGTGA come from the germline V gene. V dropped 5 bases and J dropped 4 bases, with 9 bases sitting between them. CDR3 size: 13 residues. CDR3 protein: CASSPRAYNEQFF. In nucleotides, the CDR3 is TGTGCCAGCAGCCCTCGGGCTTACAATGAGCAGTTCTTC.

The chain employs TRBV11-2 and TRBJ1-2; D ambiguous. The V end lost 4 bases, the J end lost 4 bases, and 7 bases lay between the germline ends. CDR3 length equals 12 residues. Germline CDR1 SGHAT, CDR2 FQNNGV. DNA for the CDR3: TGTGCCAGCAGCTCGGGTCTCTATGGCTACACCTTC. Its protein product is CASSSGLYGYTF. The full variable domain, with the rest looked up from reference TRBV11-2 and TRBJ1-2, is EAGVAQSPRYKIIEKRQSVAFWCNPISGHATLYWYQQILGQGPKLLIQFQNNGVVDDSQLPKDRFSAERLKGVDSTLKIQPAKLEDSAVYLCASSSGLYGYTFGSGTRLTVV.

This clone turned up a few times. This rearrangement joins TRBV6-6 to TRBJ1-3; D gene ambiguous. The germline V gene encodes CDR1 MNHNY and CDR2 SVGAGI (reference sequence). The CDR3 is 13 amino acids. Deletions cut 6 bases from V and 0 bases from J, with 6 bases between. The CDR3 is CASREGSGNTIYF. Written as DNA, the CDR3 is TGTGCCAGCAGAGAGGGCTCTGGAAACACCATATATTTT.

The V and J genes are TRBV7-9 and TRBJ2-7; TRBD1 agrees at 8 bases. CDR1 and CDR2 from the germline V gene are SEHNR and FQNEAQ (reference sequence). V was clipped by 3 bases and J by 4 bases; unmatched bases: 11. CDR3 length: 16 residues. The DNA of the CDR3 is TGTGCCAGCAGCTTTCCGGACAGGGTGGAGGAATACGAGCAGTACTTC. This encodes CASSFPDRVEEYEQYF. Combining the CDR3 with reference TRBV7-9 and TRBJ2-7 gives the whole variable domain DTGVSQNPRHKITKRGQNVTFRCDPISEHNRLYWYRQTLGQGPEFLTYFQNEAQLEKSRLLSDRFSAERPKGSFSTLEIQRTEQGDSAMYLCASSFPDRVEEYEQYFGPGTRLTVT.

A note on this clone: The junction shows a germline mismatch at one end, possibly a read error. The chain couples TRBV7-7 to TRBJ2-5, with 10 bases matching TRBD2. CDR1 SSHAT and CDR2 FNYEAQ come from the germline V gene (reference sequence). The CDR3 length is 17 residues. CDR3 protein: CASSLGPIAGGQETQYF. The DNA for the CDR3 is TGTGCTAGCAGCTTAGGTCCTATAGCGGGAGGTCAAGAGACCCAGTACTTC.

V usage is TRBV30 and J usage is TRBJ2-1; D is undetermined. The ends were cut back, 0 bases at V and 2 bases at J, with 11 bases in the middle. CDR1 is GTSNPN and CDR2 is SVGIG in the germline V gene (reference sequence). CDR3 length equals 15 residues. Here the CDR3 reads CAWSVGSLTYNEQFF. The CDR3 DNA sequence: TGTGCCTGGAGTGTAGGTAGCCTCACCTACAATGAGCAGTTCTTC.

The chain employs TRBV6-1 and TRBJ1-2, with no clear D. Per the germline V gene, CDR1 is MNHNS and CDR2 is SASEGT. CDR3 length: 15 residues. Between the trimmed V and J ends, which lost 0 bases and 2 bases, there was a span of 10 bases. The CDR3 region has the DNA TGTGCCAGCAGTGAAGCCGGCAGCCTCAACTATGGCTACACCTTC. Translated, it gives CASSEAGSLNYGYTF.

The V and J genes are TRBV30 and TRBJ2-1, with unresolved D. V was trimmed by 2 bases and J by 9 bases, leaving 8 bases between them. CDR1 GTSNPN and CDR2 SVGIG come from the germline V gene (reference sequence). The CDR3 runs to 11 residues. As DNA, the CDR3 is TGTGCCTGGAGTCGTCTTAGTGAGCAGTTCTTC. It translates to CAWSRLSEQFF.

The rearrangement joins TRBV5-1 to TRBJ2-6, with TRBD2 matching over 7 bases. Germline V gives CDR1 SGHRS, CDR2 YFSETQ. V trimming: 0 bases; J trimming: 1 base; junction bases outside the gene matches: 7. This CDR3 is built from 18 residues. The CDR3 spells CASSLGPGEGSGANVLTF. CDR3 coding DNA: TGCGCCAGCAGCTTGGGTCCGGGGGAGGGATCTGGGGCCAACGTCCTGACTTTC.

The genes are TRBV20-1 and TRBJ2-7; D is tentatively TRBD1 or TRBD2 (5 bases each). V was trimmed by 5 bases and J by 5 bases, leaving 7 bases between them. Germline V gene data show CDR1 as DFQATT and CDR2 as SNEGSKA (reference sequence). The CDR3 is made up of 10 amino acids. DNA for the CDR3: TGCAGTGCTGAGGGGAACGAGCAGTACTTC. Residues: CSAEGNEQYF.

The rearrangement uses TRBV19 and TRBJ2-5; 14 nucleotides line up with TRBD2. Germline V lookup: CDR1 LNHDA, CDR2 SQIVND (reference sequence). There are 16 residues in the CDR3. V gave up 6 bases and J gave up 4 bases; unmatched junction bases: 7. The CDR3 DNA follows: TGTGCCAGTAGCCAGGGACTAGCGGGAGTTGGAGAGACCCAGTACTTC. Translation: CASSQGLAGVGETQYF.